Given below is one T cell receptor beta chain in context. It lacks a known antigen. One base away there is no much larger clone; base qualities are not given. The data originate from a study of cytomegalovirus exposure and HLA in healthy donors (dated by TCRdb to 2016 to 2017). Regarding the complete study: The 666 repertoires of the first cohort and the approximately 110 validation repertoires were produced on the same platform, according to a later analysis. Besides the first cohort of some 670 subjects, a separate validation cohort made up of 120 different subjects was used. The study was designed to test whether signatures of past pathogen exposure could be identified by cataloging public T cell receptors. To predict cytomegalovirus infection status, the study combined high-throughput TCR immunosequencing, statistical association of individual TCRs with disease status, and machine learning. General findings and caveats noted by the study authors: A few of the identified cytomegalovirus-associated TCR beta chains were confirmed in vitro to be specific for cytomegalovirus antigens. The authors suggested that the approach could potentially be generalized to other disease states and immunological phenotypes. Most TCR sequences were seen in very few donors, while some public TCRs were found in many individuals. Cytomegalovirus status was reported to be diagnosed by the classifier with high specificity and sensitivity in both the original and validation cohorts. In a later analysis, TCRs clustered in the first cohort were found to also tend to co-occur in the roughly 120 validation repertoires, with over 90% of cluster scores above 0. All 120 or so repertoires were used to score co-occurrence in the validation cohort in a later analysis, because that analysis had no HLA typing for the cohort. The study listed 170 or so TCR beta chains as associated with cytomegalovirus.

The receptor library was made with the immunoSEQ multiplex PCR assay. Under the source paper's analysis protocol: A statistical classification framework was built for diagnosing cytomegalovirus status from the catalog of TCR beta chain sequences. This immuneACCESS table, as held by TCRdb, lists in-frame sequences with V and J called but not all clones. Of the missing ones, under half trace to an unresolved V gene in checked studies; the others have no known cause. Clone size and V and J calls were adopted from that table, with D and trimming inferred from the DNA. The sample data list 150,000 to 200,000 clones, and 88% of these were observed just once. 3% of the sample lies in the top ten. Donors formed part of the validation cohort, which comprised 120 subjects and was distinct from the first cohort of 670 or so subjects. V has 6 bases trimmed and J has 4 bases trimmed; junction bases matching no gene number 9. CDR1 and CDR2 (MDHEN, SYDVKM) derive from the germline V gene. The CDR3 starts with the cysteine, ends with the valine, and has 14 residues. Only CDR3 DNA remains: 42 bases, in frame from the first base.

The sequence was obtained from a man aged 18 to 30 in good health and CMV-seronegative. The sample taken for sequencing was PBMCs. The chain was built from TRBV28 and TRBJ2-7; 7 bases in between match TRBD1. The nucleotide sequence is given as TGTGCCAGCAGGGAAGGGACAGATCAATACGAGCAGTACGTC. This is translated as CASREGTDQYEQYV.